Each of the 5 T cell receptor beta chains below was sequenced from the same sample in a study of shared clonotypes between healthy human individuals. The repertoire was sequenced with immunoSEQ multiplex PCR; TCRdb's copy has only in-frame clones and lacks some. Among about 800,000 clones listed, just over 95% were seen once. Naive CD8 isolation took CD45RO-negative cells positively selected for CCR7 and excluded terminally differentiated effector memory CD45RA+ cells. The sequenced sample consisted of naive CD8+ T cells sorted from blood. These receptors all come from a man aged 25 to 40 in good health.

The CDR3 region has the DNA TGTGCCAGCAGCCCTCGGGACACTAACACCGGGGAGCTGTTTTTT. Encoded protein: CASSPRDTNTGELFF. The V call is TRBV28, the J call TRBJ2-2; maybe TRBD1 (6 bases). Trimming took 6 bases from V and 2 from J, leaving 13 bases between them. Germline V gene lookup returns CDR1 MDHEN and CDR2 SYDVKM. The CDR3 totals 15 residues.

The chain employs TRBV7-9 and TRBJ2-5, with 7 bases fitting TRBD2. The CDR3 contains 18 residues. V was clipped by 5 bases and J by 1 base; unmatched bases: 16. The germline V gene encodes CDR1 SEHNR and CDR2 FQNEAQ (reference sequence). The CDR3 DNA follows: TGTGCCAGCAGCCCTCCTCCCGGCGGGAGAGCAAGCCAAGAGACCCAGTACTTC. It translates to CASSPPPGGRASQETQYF.

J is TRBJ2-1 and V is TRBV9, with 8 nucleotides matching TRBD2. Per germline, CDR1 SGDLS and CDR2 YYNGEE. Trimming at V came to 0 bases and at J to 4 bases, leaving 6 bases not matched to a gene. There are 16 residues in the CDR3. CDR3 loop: CASSVEGSGTYNEQFF. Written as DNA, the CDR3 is TGTGCCAGCAGCGTAGAAGGTAGCGGGACATACAATGAGCAGTTCTTC.

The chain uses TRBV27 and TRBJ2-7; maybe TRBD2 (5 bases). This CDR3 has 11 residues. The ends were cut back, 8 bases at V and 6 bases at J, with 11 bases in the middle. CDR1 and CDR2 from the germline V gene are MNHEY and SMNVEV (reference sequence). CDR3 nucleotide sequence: TGTGCCAGCCATGAGGGCTCCGAGCAGTACTTC. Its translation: CASHEGSEQYF.

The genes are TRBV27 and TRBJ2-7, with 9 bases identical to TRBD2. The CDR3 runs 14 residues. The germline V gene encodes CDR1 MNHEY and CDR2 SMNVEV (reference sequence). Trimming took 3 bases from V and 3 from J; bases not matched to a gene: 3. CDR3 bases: TGTGCCAGCAGTTTCCTAGCGGGACACTACGAGCAGTACTTC. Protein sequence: CASSFLAGHYEQYF.